The T cell receptor (beta chain) under discussion was sequenced for a study of cytomegalovirus exposure and HLA in healthy donors. The wider study: Of about 390 genotyped donors, 80% to 85% grouped in the Caucasian-associated ancestry cluster. Findings and caveats of the study: Earlier analysis found most TCR beta V segments productive about 90% or about 30% of the time. The listing of about 150 TCR beta chains classed them as cytomegalovirus-associated.

To note about this clone: The antigen is unknown.

CDR3 length: 12 amino acids. The germline V gene has CDR1 SNHLY and CDR2 FYNNEI. The V and J ends lost 1 base and 8 bases respectively, with 7 bases between them. PCR involved 60 Vbeta and 13 Jbeta primers. Original processing notes: As a later analysis found, there were approximately 80 million unique TCR beta chains, of which around 9.9 million were shared. The assay was immunoSEQ multiplex PCR, and TCRdb's table has in-frame clones only and misses some. V and J calls and clone size are given by that table; D and trimming were obtained from the DNA. The table shows some 110,000 clones, with over 60% occurring only once.

This chain links TRBV2 with TRBJ2-3, with D perhaps TRBD2 (5 bases). Specimen: PBMCs. The sequence was collected from a young man in good health and CMV-seropositive. DNA of the CDR3: TGTGCCAGCAGTGAAGTACGGGGTACGCAGTATTTT. Protein product: CASSEVRGTQYF.